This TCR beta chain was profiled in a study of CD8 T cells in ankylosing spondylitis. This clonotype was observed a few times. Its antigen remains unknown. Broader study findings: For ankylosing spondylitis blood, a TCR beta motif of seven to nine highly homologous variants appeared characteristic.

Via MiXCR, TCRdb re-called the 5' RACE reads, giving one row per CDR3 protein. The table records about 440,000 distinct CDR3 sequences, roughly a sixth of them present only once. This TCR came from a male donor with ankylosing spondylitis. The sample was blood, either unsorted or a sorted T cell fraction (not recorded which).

The CDR3 here is CASKGQGTTEAFF. CDR3 bases: TGTGCCAGCAAAGGACAGGGGACTACTGAAGCTTTCTTT. This chain connects TRBV2 to TRBJ1-1; 9 nucleotides line up with TRBD1. This CDR3 spans 13 amino acids. V shed 7 bases, J shed 5 bases, and the junction held 5 bases outside the gene matches. From germline, CDR1 is SNHLY and CDR2 FYNNEI.